This T cell receptor beta chain was recovered during a study of technical replicates of blood from a few donors. The assay was immunoSEQ multiplex PCR, and TCRdb's table has in-frame clones only and misses some. The table has tens of thousands of clones, 90% to 95% seen once. V dropped 6 bases and J dropped 4 bases, with 13 bases sitting between them. Per germline, CDR1 SNHLY and CDR2 FYNNEI. There are 14 residues in the CDR3. The sequence was obtained from a human donor in good health. Some clones in this sample may be carry-over from other donors' samples. The V call is TRBV2, the J call TRBJ1-3, with D perhaps matching TRBD1 (6 bases). The sequencing sample was made of PBMCs. CDR3 nucleotide sequence: TGTGCCAGCAGCCAAGGACAGTACGGAAACACCATATATTTT. As protein: CASSQGQYGNTIYF.